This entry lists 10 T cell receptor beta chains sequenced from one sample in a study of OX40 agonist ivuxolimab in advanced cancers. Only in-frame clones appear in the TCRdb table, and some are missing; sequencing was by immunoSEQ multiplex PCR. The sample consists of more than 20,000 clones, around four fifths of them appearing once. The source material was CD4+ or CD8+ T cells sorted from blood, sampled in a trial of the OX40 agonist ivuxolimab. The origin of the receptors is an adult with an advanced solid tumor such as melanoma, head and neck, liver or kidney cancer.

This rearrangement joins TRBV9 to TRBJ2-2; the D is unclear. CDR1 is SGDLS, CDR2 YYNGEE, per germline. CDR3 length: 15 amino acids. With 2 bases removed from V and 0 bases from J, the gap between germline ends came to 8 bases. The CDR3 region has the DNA TGTGCCAGCAGCGTGGCACCCGCGAACACCGGGGAGCTGTTTTTT. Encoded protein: CASSVAPANTGELFF.

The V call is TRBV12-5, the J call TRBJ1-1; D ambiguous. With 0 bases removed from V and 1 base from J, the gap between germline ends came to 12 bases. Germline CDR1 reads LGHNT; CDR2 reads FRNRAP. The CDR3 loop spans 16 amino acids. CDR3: CASGLVLAAGNTEAFF. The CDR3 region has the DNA TGTGCTAGTGGTTTGGTACTCGCGGCAGGGAACACTGAAGCTTTCTTT.

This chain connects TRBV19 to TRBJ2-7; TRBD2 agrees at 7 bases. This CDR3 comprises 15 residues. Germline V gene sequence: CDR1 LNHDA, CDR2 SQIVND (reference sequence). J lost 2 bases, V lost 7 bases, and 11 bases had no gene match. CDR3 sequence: CASTPSSGSTYEQYF. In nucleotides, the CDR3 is TGTGCCAGTACCCCGTCTAGCGGTAGTACCTACGAGCAGTACTTC.

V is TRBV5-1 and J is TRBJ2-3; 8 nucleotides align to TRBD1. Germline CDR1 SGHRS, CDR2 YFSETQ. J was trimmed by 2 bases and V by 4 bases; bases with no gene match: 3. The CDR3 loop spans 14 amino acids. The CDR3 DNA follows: TGCGCCAGCAGCCCGGGACAGGCCACAGATACGCAGTATTTT. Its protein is CASSPGQATDTQYF.

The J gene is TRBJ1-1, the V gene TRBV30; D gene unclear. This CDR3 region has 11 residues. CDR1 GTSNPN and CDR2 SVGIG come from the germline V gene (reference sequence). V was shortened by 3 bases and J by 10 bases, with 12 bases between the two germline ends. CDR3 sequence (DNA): TGTGCCTGGAGCGGACCTACGGTAGCTTTCTTT. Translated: CAWSGPTVAFF.

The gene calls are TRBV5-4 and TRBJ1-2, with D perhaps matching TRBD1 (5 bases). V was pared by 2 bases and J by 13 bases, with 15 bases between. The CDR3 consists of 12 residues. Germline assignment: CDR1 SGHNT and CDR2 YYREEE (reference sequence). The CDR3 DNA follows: TGTGCCAGCAGCTTCGAGGGACCTCTCCCCACCTTC. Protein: CASSFEGPLPTF.

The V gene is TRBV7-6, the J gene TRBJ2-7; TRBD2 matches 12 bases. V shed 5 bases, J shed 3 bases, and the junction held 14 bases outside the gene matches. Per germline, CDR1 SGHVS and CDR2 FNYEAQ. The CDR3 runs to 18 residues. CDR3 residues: CASSVRLAGAPRNYEQYF. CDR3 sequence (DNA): TGTGCCAGCAGCGTCAGACTAGCGGGAGCCCCTCGAAACTACGAGCAGTACTTC.

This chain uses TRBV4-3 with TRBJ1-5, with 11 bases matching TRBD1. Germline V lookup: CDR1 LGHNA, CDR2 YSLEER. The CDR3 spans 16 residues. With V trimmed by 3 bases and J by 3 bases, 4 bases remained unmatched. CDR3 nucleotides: TGCGCCAGCAGCCAGGGGACAGGGGGAATCAATCAGCCCCAGCATTTT. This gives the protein CASSQGTGGINQPQHF.

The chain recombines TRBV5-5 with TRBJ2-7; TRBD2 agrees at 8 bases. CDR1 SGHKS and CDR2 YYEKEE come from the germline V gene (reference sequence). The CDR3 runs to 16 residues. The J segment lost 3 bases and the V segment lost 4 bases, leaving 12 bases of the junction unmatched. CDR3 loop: CASSTGGADSYYEQYF. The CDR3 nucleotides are TGTGCCAGCAGCACCGGGGGGGCGGACTCTTACTACGAGCAGTACTTC.

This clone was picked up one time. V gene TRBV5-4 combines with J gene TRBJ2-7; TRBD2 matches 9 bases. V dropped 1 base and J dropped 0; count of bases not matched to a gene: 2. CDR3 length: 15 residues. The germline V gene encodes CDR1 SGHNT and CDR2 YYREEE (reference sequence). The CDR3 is CASSLSSGSSYEQYF. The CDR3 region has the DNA TGTGCCAGCAGCTTGAGTAGCGGGAGCTCCTACGAGCAGTACTTC.